This T cell receptor beta chain stems from a study of blood T cell repertoires in COVID-19. Study-level background: Acute and convalescent COVID-19 samples came from the United States, Italy and Spain. T cells, B-cell-depleted T cells, or PBMCs supplied cDNA or gDNA.

V lost 4 bases to trimming and J lost 2 bases, with 10 bases between them. The V gene's germline CDR1 is KGHDR and CDR2 SFDVKD. CDR3 size: 15 residues. Original methodology: Amplification of reference gene primers provided the estimated nucleated cell counts. The data were produced by immunoSEQ multiplex PCR, yet TCRdb's version contains in-frame clones alone and is incomplete. From that table come the V and J calls and clone size; the DNA was used to work out D and trimming. This sample carries about 66,000 clones, roughly nine tenths of them seen once, and the ten largest clones take 1.1% to 1.5%. The rearrangement links TRBV24-1 to TRBJ2-2, with D tentatively TRBD1 (5 bases). This clonotype was obtained from a man aged 55 to 69 with acute or convalescent COVID-19. The sample comprised peripheral blood. The CDR3 protein is CATSDDSVNTGELFF. The CDR3 nucleotides read TGTGCCACCAGTGACGACAGTGTCAACACCGGGGAGCTGTTTTTT.